One sample yielded the 7 T cell receptor beta chains listed below, sequenced in a study of blood T cell repertoires in COVID-19. Sequenced by immunoSEQ multiplex PCR; TCRdb stores in-frame clones only, minus some. The sample includes about 100,000 clones, 60% to 85% seen only once; the top ten take 4.3%. The sample consisted of peripheral blood. The receptors were sampled from a man in his 70s with acute or convalescent COVID-19.

This clone was counted only a few times. This chain connects TRBV7-9 to TRBJ1-2; 12 bases align to TRBD1. The CDR3 has 17 residues. Germline assignment: CDR1 SEHNR and CDR2 FQNEAQ (reference sequence). The V gene end was trimmed by 1 base and the J gene end by 8 bases; junction bases not matched to a gene: 11. The CDR3 loop reads CASSLGGTGGPDEGYTF. As DNA, the CDR3 is TGTGCCAGCAGCTTAGGAGGGACAGGGGGCCCTGATGAGGGCTACACCTTC.

The CDR3 region is CASSLGTASSTEAFF. CDR3 nucleotides: TGTGCCAGCAGCCTTGGGACAGCCTCTAGCACTGAAGCTTTCTTT. V gene TRBV6-5 combines with J gene TRBJ1-1; 7 nucleotides align to TRBD1. The junction had 11 bases not matched to a gene; V was cut back by 6 bases and J by 4 bases. Germline CDR1 reads MNHEY; CDR2 reads SVGAGI. This CDR3 is built from 15 residues.

This chain connects TRBV18 to TRBJ2-5, with 9 positions matching TRBD2. This CDR3 comprises 15 residues. V dropped 0 bases and J dropped 1; count of bases not matched to a gene: 0. Germline CDR1 reads KGHSH; CDR2 reads LQKENI. CDR3 in DNA: TGTGCCAGCTCACCACCGGGACTAGCCCAAGAGACCCAGTACTTC. Its translation: CASSPPGLAQETQYF.

The chain has TRBV6-6 and TRBJ1-2, with 7 bases identical to TRBD1. CDR1 MNHNY and CDR2 SVGAGI come from the germline V gene (reference sequence). The CDR3 is 12 residues long. The trim removed 5 bases at V and 6 bases at J, leaving 3 bases unmatched. CDR3: CASSDRVDGYTF. In DNA, the CDR3 is TGTGCCAGCAGTGACAGGGTCGATGGCTACACCTTC.

The chain links TRBV11-1 to TRBJ1-1; possibly TRBD1 for D (6 bases). Trimming removed 6 bases at V and 0 bases at J, with 11 bases between. Germline CDR1 reads SGHAT; CDR2 reads FQDESV (reference sequence). The CDR3 totals 14 residues. The CDR3 DNA is TGTGCCAGCAGAATTACAGGGTTGAACACTGAAGCTTTCTTT. It translates to CASRITGLNTEAFF.

The chain joins TRBV6-1 to TRBJ2-1; the match to TRBD2 covers 8 bases. Germline assignment: CDR1 MNHNS and CDR2 SASEGT. V dropped 1 base and J dropped 4; count of bases not matched to a gene: 9. CDR3 length: 17 amino acids. CDR3 in amino acids: CASSEGSGGPLYNEQFF. For the CDR3, the DNA is TGTGCCAGCAGTGAAGGGAGCGGGGGTCCACTTTACAATGAGCAGTTCTTC.

This sequence joins TRBV6-1 and TRBJ2-7, with TRBD2 matching over 7 bases. CDR3 size: 15 residues. V shed 1 base and J 0 bases; nucleotides not matched to a gene: 3. Germline V gene lookup returns CDR1 MNHNS and CDR2 SASEGT. The CDR3, as DNA: TGTGCCAGCAGTGAAGAGGGCGGGAGCTCCTACGAGCAGTACTTC. Translated, it gives CASSEEGGSSYEQYF.